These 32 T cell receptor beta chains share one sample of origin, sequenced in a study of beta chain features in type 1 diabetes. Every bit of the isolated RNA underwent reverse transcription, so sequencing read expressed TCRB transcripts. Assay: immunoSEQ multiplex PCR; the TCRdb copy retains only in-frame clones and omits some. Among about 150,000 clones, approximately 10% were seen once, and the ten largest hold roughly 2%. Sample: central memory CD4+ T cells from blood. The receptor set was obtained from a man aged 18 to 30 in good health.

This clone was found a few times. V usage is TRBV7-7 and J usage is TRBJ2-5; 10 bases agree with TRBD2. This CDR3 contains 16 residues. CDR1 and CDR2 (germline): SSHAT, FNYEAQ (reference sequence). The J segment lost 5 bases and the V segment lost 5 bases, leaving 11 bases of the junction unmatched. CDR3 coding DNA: TGTGCCAGCAGCCCAAGAGGACTAGCGGTACGGGAGACCCAGTACTTC. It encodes CASSPRGLAVRETQYF.

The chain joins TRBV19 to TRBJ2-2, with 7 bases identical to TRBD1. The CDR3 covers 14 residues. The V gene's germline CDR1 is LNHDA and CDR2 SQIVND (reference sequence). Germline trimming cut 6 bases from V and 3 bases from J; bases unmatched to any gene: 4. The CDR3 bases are TGTGCCAGTAGCGCAGGGGGATACACCGGGGAGCTGTTTTTT. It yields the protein CASSAGGYTGELFF.

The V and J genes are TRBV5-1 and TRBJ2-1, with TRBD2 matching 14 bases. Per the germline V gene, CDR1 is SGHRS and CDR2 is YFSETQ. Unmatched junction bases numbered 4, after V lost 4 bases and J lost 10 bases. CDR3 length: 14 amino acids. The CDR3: CASSPGTSGREQFF. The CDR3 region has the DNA TGCGCCAGCAGCCCAGGGACTAGCGGGAGAGAGCAGTTCTTC. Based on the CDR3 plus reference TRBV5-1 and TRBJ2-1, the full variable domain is KAGVTQTPRYLIKTRGQQVTLSCSPISGHRSVSWYQQTPGQGLQFLFEYFSETQRNKGNFPGRFSGRQFSNSRSEMNVSTLELGDSALYLCASSPGTSGREQFFGPGTRLTVL.

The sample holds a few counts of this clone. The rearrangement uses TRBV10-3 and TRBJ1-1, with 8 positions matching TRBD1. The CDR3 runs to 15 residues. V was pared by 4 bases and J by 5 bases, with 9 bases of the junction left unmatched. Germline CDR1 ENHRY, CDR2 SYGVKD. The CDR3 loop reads CAISGPGQGRTEAFF. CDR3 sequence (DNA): TGTGCCATCAGTGGCCCCGGACAGGGTCGGACTGAAGCTTTCTTT.

The CDR3 DNA reads as TGTGCCAGTAGTCCCCGGGACGGCTTGTCAAAACCCCTCCACTTT. Its protein product is CASSPRDGLSKPLHF. The V gene is TRBV19, the J gene TRBJ1-6, with D tentatively TRBD1 (5 bases). V was shortened by 5 bases and J by 12 bases, with 20 bases between the two germline ends. Germline V gene sequence: CDR1 LNHDA, CDR2 SQIVND (reference sequence). The CDR3 totals 15 residues.

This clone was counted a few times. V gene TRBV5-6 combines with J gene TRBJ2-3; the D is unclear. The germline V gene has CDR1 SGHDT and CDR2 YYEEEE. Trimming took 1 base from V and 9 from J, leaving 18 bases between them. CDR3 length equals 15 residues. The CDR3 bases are TGTGCCAGCAGCTTGCGAACTGGCCGTGGATCGACGCAGTATTTT. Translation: CASSLRTGRGSTQYF.

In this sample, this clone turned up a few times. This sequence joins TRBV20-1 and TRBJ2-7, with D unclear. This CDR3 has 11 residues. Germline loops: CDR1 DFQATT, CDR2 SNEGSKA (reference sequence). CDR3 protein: CGVQRSYEQYF. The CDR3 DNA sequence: TGCGGTGTCCAAAGGTCCTACGAGCAGTACTTC.

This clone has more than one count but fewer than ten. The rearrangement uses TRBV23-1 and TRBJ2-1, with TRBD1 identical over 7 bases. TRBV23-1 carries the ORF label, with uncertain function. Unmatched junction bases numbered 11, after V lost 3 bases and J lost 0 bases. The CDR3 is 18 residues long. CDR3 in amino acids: CASSHTGRDRNSYNEQFF. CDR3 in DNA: TGCGCCAGCAGTCACACCGGTAGGGACAGAAACTCCTACAATGAGCAGTTCTTC.

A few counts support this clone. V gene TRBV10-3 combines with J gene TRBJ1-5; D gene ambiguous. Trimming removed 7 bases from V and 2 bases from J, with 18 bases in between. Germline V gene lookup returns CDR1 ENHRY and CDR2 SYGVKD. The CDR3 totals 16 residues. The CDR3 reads CAIKEGGPGGNQPQHF. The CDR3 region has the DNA TGTGCCATCAAGGAGGGAGGACCCGGCGGCAATCAGCCCCAGCATTTT.

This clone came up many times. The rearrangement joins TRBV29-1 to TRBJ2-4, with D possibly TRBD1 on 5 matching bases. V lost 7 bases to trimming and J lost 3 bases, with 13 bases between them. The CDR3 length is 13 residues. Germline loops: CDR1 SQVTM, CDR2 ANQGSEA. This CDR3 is CSASGNNKNIQYF. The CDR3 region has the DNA TGCAGCGCCTCAGGGAACAACAAAAACATTCAGTACTTC.

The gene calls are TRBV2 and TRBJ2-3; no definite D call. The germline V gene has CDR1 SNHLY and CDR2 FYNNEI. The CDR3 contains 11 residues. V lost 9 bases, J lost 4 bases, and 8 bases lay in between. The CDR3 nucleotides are TGTGCCAGACGACAAGCAGATACGCAGTATTTT. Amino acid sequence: CARRQADTQYF.

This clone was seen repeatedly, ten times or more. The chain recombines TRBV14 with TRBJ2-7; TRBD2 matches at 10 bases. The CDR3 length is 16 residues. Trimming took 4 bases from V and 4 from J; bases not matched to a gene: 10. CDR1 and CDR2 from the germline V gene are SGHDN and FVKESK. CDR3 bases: TGTGCCAGCAGCCCTCCGGGGAGGACTAGCGGTTACGAGCAGTACTTC. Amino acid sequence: CASSPPGRTSGYEQYF.

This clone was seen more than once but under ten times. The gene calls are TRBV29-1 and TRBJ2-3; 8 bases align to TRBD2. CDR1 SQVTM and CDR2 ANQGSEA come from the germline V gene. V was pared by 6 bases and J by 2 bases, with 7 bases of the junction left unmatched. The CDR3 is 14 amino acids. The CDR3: CSVSGTRPTDTQYF. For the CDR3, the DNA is TGCAGCGTCTCCGGGACTAGGCCCACAGATACGCAGTATTTT.

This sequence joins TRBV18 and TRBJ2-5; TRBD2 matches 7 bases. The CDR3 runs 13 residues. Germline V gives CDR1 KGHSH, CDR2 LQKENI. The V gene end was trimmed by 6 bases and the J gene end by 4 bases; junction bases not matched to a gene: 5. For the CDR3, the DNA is TGTGCCAGCTCCCGAGAGCGGGGAGAGACCCAGTACTTC. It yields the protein CASSRERGETQYF.

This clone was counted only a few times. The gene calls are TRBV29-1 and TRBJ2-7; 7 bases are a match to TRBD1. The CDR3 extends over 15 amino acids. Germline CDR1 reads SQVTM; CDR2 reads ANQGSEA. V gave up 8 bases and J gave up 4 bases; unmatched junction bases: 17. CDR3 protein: CSLKGGTVREYEQYF. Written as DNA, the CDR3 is TGCAGCCTAAAAGGTGGGACAGTTAGGGAGTACGAGCAGTACTTC.

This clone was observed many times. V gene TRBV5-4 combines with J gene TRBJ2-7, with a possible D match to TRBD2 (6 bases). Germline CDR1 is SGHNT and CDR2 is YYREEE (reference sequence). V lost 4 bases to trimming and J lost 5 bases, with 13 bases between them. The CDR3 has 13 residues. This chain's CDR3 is CASSATRKDEQYF. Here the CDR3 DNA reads TGTGCCAGCAGCGCGACTAGAAAGGACGAGCAGTACTTC.

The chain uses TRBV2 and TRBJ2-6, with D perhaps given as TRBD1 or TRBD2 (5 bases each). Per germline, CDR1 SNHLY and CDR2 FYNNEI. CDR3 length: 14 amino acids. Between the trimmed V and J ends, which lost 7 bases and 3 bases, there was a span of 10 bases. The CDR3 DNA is TGTGCCAGCATGGGGGTTCGTGGGGCCAACGTCCTGACTTTC. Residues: CASMGVRGANVLTF.

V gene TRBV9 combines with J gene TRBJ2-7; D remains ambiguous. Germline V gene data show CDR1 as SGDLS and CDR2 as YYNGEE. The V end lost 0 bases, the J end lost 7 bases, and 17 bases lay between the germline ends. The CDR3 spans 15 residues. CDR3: CASSVATTSQKEQYF. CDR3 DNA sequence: TGTGCCAGCAGCGTAGCCACGACGAGTCAGAAGGAGCAGTACTTC.

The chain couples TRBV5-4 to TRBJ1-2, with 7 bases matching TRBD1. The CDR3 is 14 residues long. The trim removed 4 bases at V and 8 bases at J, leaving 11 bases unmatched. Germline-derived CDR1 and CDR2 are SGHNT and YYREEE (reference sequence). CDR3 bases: TGTGCCAGCAGCACACCAACAGGGGTTGGGGGCTACACCTTC. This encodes CASSTPTGVGGYTF.

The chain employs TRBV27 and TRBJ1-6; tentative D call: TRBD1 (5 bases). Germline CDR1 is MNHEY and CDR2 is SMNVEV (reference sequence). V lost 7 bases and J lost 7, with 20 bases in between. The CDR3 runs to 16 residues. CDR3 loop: CASTLARGTLNSPLHF. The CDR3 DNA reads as TGTGCCAGCACTCTCGCCCGGGGGACCTTAAATTCACCCCTCCACTTT.

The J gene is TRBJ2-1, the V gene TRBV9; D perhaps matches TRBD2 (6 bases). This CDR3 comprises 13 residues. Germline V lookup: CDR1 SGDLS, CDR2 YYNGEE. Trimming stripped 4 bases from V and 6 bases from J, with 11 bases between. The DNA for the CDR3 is TGTGCCAGCAGCCCCACTAGCCTCAATGAGCAGTTCTTC. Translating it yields CASSPTSLNEQFF.

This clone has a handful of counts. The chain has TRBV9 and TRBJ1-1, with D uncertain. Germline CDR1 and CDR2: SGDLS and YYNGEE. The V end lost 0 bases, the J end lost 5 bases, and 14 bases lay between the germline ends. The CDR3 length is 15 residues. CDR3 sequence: CASSVVSRGSTEAFF. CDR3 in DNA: TGTGCCAGCAGCGTAGTTTCGCGGGGATCGACTGAAGCTTTCTTT. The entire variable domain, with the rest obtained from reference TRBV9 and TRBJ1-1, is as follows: DSGVTQTPKHLITATGQRVTLRCSPRSGDLSVYWYQQSLDQGLQFLIQYYNGEERAKGNILERFSAQQFPDLHSELNLSSLELGDSALYFCASSVVSRGSTEAFFGQGTRLTVV.

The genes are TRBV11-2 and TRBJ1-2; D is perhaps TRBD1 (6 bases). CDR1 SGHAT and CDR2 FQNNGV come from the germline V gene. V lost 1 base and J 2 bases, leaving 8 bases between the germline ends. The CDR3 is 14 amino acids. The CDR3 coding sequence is TGTGCCAGCAGCTTAGGAACAGGGAACTATGGCTACACCTTC. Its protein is CASSLGTGNYGYTF.

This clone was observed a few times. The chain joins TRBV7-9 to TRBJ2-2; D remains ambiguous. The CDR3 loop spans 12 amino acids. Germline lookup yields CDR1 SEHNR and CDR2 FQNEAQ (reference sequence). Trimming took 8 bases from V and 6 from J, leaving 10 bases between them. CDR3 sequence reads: CASGPTAGELFF. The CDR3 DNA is TGTGCCAGCGGCCCCACGGCCGGGGAGCTGTTTTTT.

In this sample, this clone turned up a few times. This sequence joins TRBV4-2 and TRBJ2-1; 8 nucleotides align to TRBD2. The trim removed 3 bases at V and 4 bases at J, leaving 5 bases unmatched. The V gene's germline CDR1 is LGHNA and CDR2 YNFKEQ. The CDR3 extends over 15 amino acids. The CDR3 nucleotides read TGTGCCAGCAGCCACGGGGGGGAGCTATACAATGAGCAGTTCTTC. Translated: CASSHGGELYNEQFF.

CDR3 coding DNA: TGTGCCAGCAGCTTCTATGGACCGCAAGAGACCCAGTACTTC. Its translation is CASSFYGPQETQYF. The chain joins TRBV7-3 to TRBJ2-5; no clear D. CDR3 length: 14 residues. Germline CDR1 reads SGHTA; CDR2 reads FQGTGA. Trimming took 3 bases from V and 2 from J, leaving 10 bases between them.

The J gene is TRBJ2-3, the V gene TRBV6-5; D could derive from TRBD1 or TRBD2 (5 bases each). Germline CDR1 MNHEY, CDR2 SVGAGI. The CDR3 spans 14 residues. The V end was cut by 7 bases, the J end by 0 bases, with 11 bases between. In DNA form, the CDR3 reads TGTGCCAGCAAGAGGGGATCTAGCACAGATACGCAGTATTTT. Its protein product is CASKRGSSTDTQYF.

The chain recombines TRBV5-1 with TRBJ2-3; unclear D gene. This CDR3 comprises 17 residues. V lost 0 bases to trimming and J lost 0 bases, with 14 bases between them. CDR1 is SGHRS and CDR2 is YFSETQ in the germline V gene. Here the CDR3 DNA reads TGCGCCAGCAGCTTGGCGCATAGCCGGTTGAGCACAGATACGCAGTATTTT. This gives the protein CASSLAHSRLSTDTQYF.

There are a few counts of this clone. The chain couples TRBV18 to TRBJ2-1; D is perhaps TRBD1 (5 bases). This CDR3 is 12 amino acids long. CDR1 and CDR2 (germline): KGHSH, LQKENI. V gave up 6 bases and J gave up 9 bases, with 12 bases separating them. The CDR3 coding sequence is TGTGCCAGCTCTCAAACAGGTGCTGAGCAGTTCTTC. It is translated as CASSQTGAEQFF.

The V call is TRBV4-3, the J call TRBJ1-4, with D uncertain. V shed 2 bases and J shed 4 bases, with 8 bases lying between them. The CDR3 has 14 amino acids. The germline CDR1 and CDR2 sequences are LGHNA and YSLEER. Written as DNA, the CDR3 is TGCGCCAGCAGCCAATTACACAGTAATGAAAAACTGTTTTTT. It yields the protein CASSQLHSNEKLFF.

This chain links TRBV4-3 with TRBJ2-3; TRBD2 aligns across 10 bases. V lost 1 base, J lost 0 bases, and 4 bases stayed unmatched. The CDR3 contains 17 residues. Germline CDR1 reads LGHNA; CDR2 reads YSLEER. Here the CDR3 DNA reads TGCGCCAGCAGCCAAGCGACTAGCGGGCCTAGCACAGATACGCAGTATTTT. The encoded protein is CASSQATSGPSTDTQYF.

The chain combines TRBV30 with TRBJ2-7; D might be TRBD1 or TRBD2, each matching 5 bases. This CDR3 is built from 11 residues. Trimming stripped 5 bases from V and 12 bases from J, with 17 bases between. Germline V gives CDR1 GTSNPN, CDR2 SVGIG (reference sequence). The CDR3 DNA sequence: TGTGCCTGGGATACCGGGGCCCTCTCGTACTTC. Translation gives CAWDTGALSYF.